These T cell receptor beta chains were read from a single sample in a study of identical twins. TCRdb recomputed calls from the 5' RACE reads with MiXCR, one row per CDR3 protein. This repertoire shows around 1.7 million distinct CDR3 sequences, under 35% found once; its top ten account for around 0.25%. Sequencing was performed on cord blood. The origin of the receptors is a newborn girl in good health. The CDR3 runs from the conserved cysteine through the conserved F or W. D genes are given only for firm matches. Some rows have no size entry. The others give once, few or many, or a class for an expanded clone.

>NA|TRBJ2-3|TRBD1|TRBV7-2
CASSSTTGFFAQYF
TGTGCCAGCAGCTCGACGACAGGGTTTTTTGCGCAGTATTTT
>NA|TRBJ2-1|TRBD2|TRBV5-1
CASSLPTSGSFWGNEQFF
TGCGCCAGCAGCTTGCCCACTAGCGGATCTTTCTGGGGCAATGAGCAGTTCTTC
>few|TRBJ2-3|TRBD2|TRBV20-1
CSAVKAGIRSDTQYF
TGCAGTGCCGTTAAAGCGGGGATTAGATCAGATACGCAGTATTTT
>NA|TRBJ2-2|NA|TRBV21-1
CASSKSEREDYNTGELFF
TGTGCCAGCAGCAAAAGTGAACGGGAGGACTACAACACCGGGGAGCTGTTTTTT
>few|TRBJ2-1|NA|TRBV4-1
CASSRTQETQFF
TGCGCCAGCAGCCGGACACAAGAGACCCAGTTCTTC
>NA|TRBJ2-4|TRBD1|TRBV20-1
CSATGGMAKNIQYF
TGCAGTGCCACAGGGGGCATGGCCAAAAACATTCAGTACTTC
>NA|TRBJ2-5|NA|TRBV2
CASRLDGETQYF
TGTGCCAGCAGGCTAGATGGAGAGACCCAGTACTTC
>few|TRBJ2-7|TRBD2|TRBV3-1
CASSPPGLAGVVEYF
TGTGCCAGCAGCCCTCCGGGACTAGCGGGAGTGGTAGAGTACTTC
>NA|TRBJ1-1|NA|TRBV20-1
CSARWGRGEAFF
TGCAGTGCTAGATGGGGTAGAGGTGAAGCTTTCTTT
>NA|TRBJ1-6|NA|TRBV5-1
CASSSGRYNSPLHF
TGCGCCAGCAGCTCCGGCCGGTATAATTCACCCCTCCACTTT
>few|TRBJ1-5|TRBD1|TRBV9
CASSGEGTGLDQPQHF
TGTGCCAGCAGCGGGGAAGGGACAGGGTTAGATCAGCCCCAGCATTTT
>NA|TRBJ1-2|NA|TRBV7-9
CASSLEGRHYGYTF
TGTGCCAGCAGCTTAGAAGGTCGTCACTATGGCTACACCTTC
>NA|TRBJ1-1|TRBD1|TRBV4-2
CASSQDRDRANTEAFF
TGTGCCAGCAGCCAAGATCGGGACAGGGCCAACACTGAAGCTTTCTTT
>few|TRBJ1-5|NA|TRBV6-5
CASSYDTVSNQPQHF
TGTGCCAGCAGTTACGACACCGTTAGCAATCAGCCCCAGCATTTT
>few|TRBJ1-2|NA|TRBV20-1
CSASPYGYGYTF
TGCAGTGCTTCTCCGTACGGCTATGGCTACACCTTC
>few|TRBJ2-5|TRBD2|TRBV9
CASSVLPGLAGPLETQYF
TGTGCCAGCAGCGTGTTACCGGGACTAGCGGGACCACTAGAGACCCAGTACTTC
>few|TRBJ1-1|NA|TRBV7-2
CASSLYGGGTEAFF
TGTGCCAGCAGCTTATATGGGGGAGGCACTGAAGCTTTCTTT
>many|TRBJ2-1|TRBD2|TRBV6-5
CASSPGLAGPNEQFF
TGTGCCAGCAGTCCGGGGCTAGCGGGACCCAATGAGCAGTTCTTC